This T cell receptor (beta chain) was obtained from a study of shared clonotypes between healthy human individuals (dated by TCRdb to the early 2020s). Notes on the research overall: A couple of women and a few men aged 18 to 49 years were included in the cohort. To increase sequencing depth and limit assay-specific biases, TCR repertoire library preparation and sequencing were carried out by different laboratories using diverse techniques. For each donor, CD4 naive and CD4 memory were each run on three plates, CD8 naive on two plates, and CD8 memory on one plate. Leukapheresis yielded between about 0.94 and 9 billion PBMCs per donor. Blood TCR repertoires of five healthy adults were deeply sequenced to estimate repertoire size and the extent of clonotype sharing between individuals.

A word on this clone: No cognate antigen has been identified for it. No much larger clone is present one base from it, and per-base qualities are unavailable.

CDR1 and CDR2 are read off the germline V gene (reference sequence) as MNHEY and SMNVEV. Trimming removed 2 bases from V and 7 bases from J, leaving 18 bases between the germline ends. Measured from the cysteine to the phenylalanine, the CDR3 is 16 residues long. Of the read, only the CDR3 DNA is kept; its 48 bases are in frame from base 1. Here is what the overall study found, with its caveats: Based on pairwise subsampling, the degree of clonotype sharing among donors was expected to be affected by sequencing depth. Naive subsets generally had larger estimated clonotype richness than memory subsets did. Sampling was restricted to blood, and TCR repertoires in tissue are likely to differ from TCR repertoires in blood. Clonotypes shared by all four sorted-subset donors showed higher generation probabilities than non-shared clonotypes. Incomplete sequencing was indicated by rarefaction of sorted-subset datasets, despite the large sequencing depth. Sharing across several donors was observed for about 4.8% of naive CD4, over 3% of naive CD8, 2% to 2.5% of memory CD4, and 0.4% of memory CD8 clonotypes. The small number of donors limited the genetic and exposure-history diversity represented.

Using the deep immunoSEQ assay, TCR CDR3 regions were amplified from genomic DNA by multiplex PCR. Genomic DNA extracted from each cell subset was distributed evenly over all wells of several immunoSEQ 96-well plates, and each plate served as one replicate. For sorted subsets, about 200 ng genomic DNA, equal to some 28,000 T cell genomes, was loaded into each replicate PCR. Purified libraries were quantified with a Qubit 3.0 fluorometer, sized on a Bioanalyzer 2100, and re-quantified with the KAPA Library Quantification kit. Every immunoSEQ 96-well plate was sequenced on a separate single-read 150-cycle Illumina NextSeq 550 flow cell. The paper's processing steps were these. Because only junctional sequences without quality scores were contained in the immunoSEQ output, filtering matching that applied to full-length reads could not be performed. Sequences were annotated with PyIR, a Python wrapper for IgBLAST v1.9, and V/J genes and CDR3 were assigned using IMGT germline references. Reads with weak V/J assignments (E-value above 1e-6), missing CDR3, stop codons, out-of-frame junctions, or ambiguous translated residues were removed. V3J clonotypes were defined as sequences sharing an identical inferred V gene, J gene, and CDR3 amino acid sequence. To compute the percentage overlap between repertoires, the number of shared unique clonotypes was divided by the size of the smaller repertoire. Repertoire richness was assessed with RTK rarefaction, the Chao1 estimator, and Recon v2.1 estimates of unobserved clonotypes. Generation probabilities for all TCRbeta clonotypes obtained by the gDNA method from a handful of donors were computed using OLGA. TCRdb took this table from immuneACCESS and kept in-frame rearrangements with V and J called. Such tables lack part of the clones; where checked against another copy, unresolved V genes explain under half of the gap, and the rest is unexplained. V and J calls and clone size are given by that table; D and trimming were obtained from the DNA. The sample contains about 680,000 clones, about 80% of them found a single time. The ten largest clonotypes hold 1.5% to 2% of the sample.

Donors were healthy HIV-negative adults with no recently reported acute infections or vaccinations. Every donor was a Caucasian adult residing in Nashville, Tennessee, USA. CD4+ T cells were enriched through magnetic negative selection, after which naive cells were positively selected on CD45RA and the remaining negative fraction served as the memory subset. Blood was obtained by leukapheresis, after which PBMCs were separated by Ficoll-Histopaque density gradient centrifugation and cryopreserved in liquid nitrogen vapor phase. Analytical flow cytometry was used to check the purity and quantity of each magnetically sorted T cell population. From each sorted fraction, genomic DNA was isolated and quantified by UV absorbance on a Nanodrop 2000c.

The chain couples TRBV27 to TRBJ2-1; perhaps TRBD2 is the D gene, with 6 bases matching. Sequences were obtained from memory CD4+ T cells sorted from blood. The cell subset or site label, as the study defines it: CD45RA-negative fraction. The sequence came from a woman aged 25 to 39 in good health. The nucleotide sequence is given as TGTGCCAGCAGTTTAGCCAAGGGCGGTGCGGGGAATGAGCAGTTCTTC. Its product reads: CASSLAKGGAGNEQFF.